What follows are 7 T cell receptor beta chains derived from one specimen sequenced in a study of identical twins. Each CDR3 protein gets one entry after TCRdb re-called the 5' RACE reads with MiXCR. The data show approximately 700,000 distinct CDR3 sequences, around a sixth seen once. The same data also went into a second study, on T cells expressing NK-cell markers.

The sequenced sample consisted of PBMCs. The receptors originated from a woman aged 18-29 years in good health.

The CDR3 protein is CASSRGQGGSYEQYF. CDR3 sequence (DNA): TGTGCCAGCAGTAGGGGACAGGGGGGATCCTACGAGCAGTACTTC. This sequence joins TRBV12-3 or TRBV12-4 and TRBJ2-7; TRBD1 matches 11 bases. V lost 5 bases, J lost 1 base, and 4 bases stayed unmatched. The CDR3 loop spans 15 amino acids.

The chain couples TRBV10-1 to TRBJ2-4; D is unclear. V dropped 3 bases and J dropped 3 bases, with 15 bases sitting between them. The CDR3 spans 16 residues. Germline V lookup: CDR1 WNHNN, CDR2 SYGVQD (reference sequence). Here the CDR3 reads CASSDGQLPNKNIQYF. For the CDR3, the DNA is TGCGCCAGCAGTGATGGCCAGCTTCCGAACAAAAACATTCAGTACTTC.

The genes are TRBV12-3 or TRBV12-4 and TRBJ1-2; maybe TRBD1 (6 bases). V lost 3 bases and J lost 8, with 13 bases in between. This CDR3 region has 13 residues. The CDR3 DNA reads TGTGCCAGCAGTTTGACAGGCTGGGACGGCTACACCTTC. The encoded protein is CASSLTGWDGYTF.

This clonotype was recorded many times. The chain employs TRBV12-3 or TRBV12-4 and TRBJ2-7; the match to TRBD2 covers 7 bases. The V segment lost 5 bases and the J segment 0 bases; nucleotides outside the gene matches: 13. This CDR3 is 17 amino acids long. The chain's CDR3 is CASSPTLGRESSYEQYF. CDR3 DNA sequence: TGTGCCAGCAGTCCCACCTTAGGGCGGGAGAGCTCCTACGAGCAGTACTTC.

This clonotype was observed a few times. This rearrangement joins TRBV7-2 to TRBJ1-1, with 7 bases lining up with TRBD1. Germline CDR1 reads SGHTA; CDR2 reads FQGNSA. The CDR3 is 14 residues long. V shed 1 base, J shed 7 bases, and the junction held 6 bases outside the gene matches. The CDR3 nucleotides read TGTGCCAGCAGCTTAGTAGTAGGGACAGTTGAAGCTTTCTTT. It specifies CASSLVVGTVEAFF.

This clonotype was detected a few times. This chain links TRBV4-3 with TRBJ2-5, with 10 positions matching TRBD1. Germline V lookup: CDR1 LGHNA, CDR2 YSLEER. This CDR3 spans 17 amino acids. J lost 1 base, V lost 0 bases, and 5 bases had no gene match. CDR3 DNA sequence: TGCGCCAGCAGCCAAGAAGGGACAGGGGTTTTCCAAGAGACCCAGTACTTC. Amino acid sequence: CASSQEGTGVFQETQYF.

This clonotype was observed a few times. The chain combines TRBV7-9 with TRBJ2-6; D uncertain. V lost 5 bases to trimming and J lost 0 bases, with 11 bases between them. This CDR3 comprises 16 residues. In germline, CDR1 is SEHNR, CDR2 FQNEAQ (reference sequence). Here the CDR3 reads CASSRILLSGANVLTF. The CDR3 bases are TGTGCCAGCAGCCGCATTCTCCTCTCTGGGGCCAACGTCCTGACTTTC.